This T cell receptor (beta chain) derives from a study of blood T cells in healthy people across ages. The use of a sample-barcoded 5' primer and a J-beta primer mix characterized a second PCR of roughly 6 to 11 cycles. From the 5' RACE reads, TCRdb called clonotypes with MiXCR, one entry per CDR3 protein. Of about 1.8 million distinct CDR3 sequences listed, less than 50% are singletons. This CDR3 has 13 residues. Germline CDR1 SGDLS, CDR2 YYNGEE. V was trimmed by 3 bases and J by 6 bases, leaving 12 bases between them. The TCR was taken from a woman between 40 and 55 years old in good health. The sequenced sample was blood. The V gene is TRBV9, the J gene TRBJ1-2; D is unclear. The DNA of the CDR3 is TGTGCCAGCAGCGCGCCTCTACACGATGGCTACACCTTC. Translated: CASSAPLHDGYTF.